The source of this TCR beta chain is a study of TIL therapy for anti-PD-1-resistant metastatic lung cancer (dated by TCRdb to 2020 to 2023). Background for the entire study: Enrolled patients had a median age of approximately 49 years (range roughly 35-85) and a median tumor PD-L1 proportion score of 4.5% to 6.5%. The cohort was composed predominantly of lung adenocarcinoma, with a handful of EGFR-mutant and two ALK-rearranged tumors included, and half of patients were identified as current or former smokers. Across the cohort, whole-exome sequencing showed a median non-synonymous tumor mutation burden of about 1.6 mutations per megabase. T cell receptor beta sequencing of tumor and peripheral blood served to follow clonotypes across the tumor, the expanded TIL product, and serial blood samples.

The CDR3 sequence holds 14 residues, the cysteine and phenylalanine included. The entry retains the CDR3 DNA only, 42 bases that are in frame from base 1. Trimmed from V: 1 base; trimmed from J: 4 bases; junction bases lacking a gene match: 0. CDR1 and CDR2 (LNHDA, SQIVND) derive from the germline V gene (reference sequence). This specimen's time point label, interpreted: pre-treatment sample, taken before nivolumab and TIL therapy. The baseline tumor samples, taken from the same resection that was used to grow TIL, were excised metastases, most often pleural nodules or supraclavicular lymph nodes. Before any PD-1/PD-L1 blockade was given, tumors were harvested, nivolumab was then administered, and patients who progressed went on to receive lymphodepletion, an infusion of expanded TIL, and IL-2. Between late 2017 and January 2020, a dual-center phase I trial enrolled adults who had stage 4 NSCLC. The samples were drawn from an open-label, single-arm phase I trial testing tumor-infiltrating lymphocyte therapy combined with nivolumab in advanced non-small cell lung cancer. Portions of each resected tumor were snap-frozen in liquid nitrogen and were stored at -80 degrees C. Tumor regions of interest were chosen on H&E sections by laser-capture macrodissection, pulverized into approximately 15 mg aliquots, and extracted with Qiagen Allprep kits.

General findings and caveats noted by the study authors: Higher clonality and lower diversity were observed in expanded TIL cultures than in baseline intratumoral T cells (median clonality roughly 6.3% vs 31%, p < 0.0001). Because the cohort was highly selected, with more treatment-naive, never-smoker and oncogene-addicted patients than is typical, generalizability is limited. The study protocol defined all tumor marker inferences as exploratory. Clonal turnover during TIL culture was high, and many clones enriched in the product were not detected in the baseline tumor, suggesting clonal contraction instead of faithful expansion.

TCR beta CDR3 regions were amplified from genomic DNA with the immunoSEQ v3 hsTCRB kit using bias-controlled multiplex PCR. TCR libraries were sequenced on an Illumina NextSeq 500 to around 2.2 million read pairs for survey level or about 5-6.5 million for deep level. Concerning the study's data processing: The immunoSEQ Analyzer software assigned V, D and J genes, filtered out non-productive sequences, and reported clonality. Repertoires of infused TIL and blood were compared using productive Simpson clonality and the Morisita overlap index of productive TRB rearrangements. In its TCRdb copy, this immuneACCESS table keeps in-frame sequences only and misses some clones. Where compared with another copy, unresolved V genes explain less than half of these, and the others have no known cause. V and J calls and clone size are as listed in that table; D and trimming were resolved from the DNA. The sample contains roughly 6,800 clones, roughly four fifths of them found a single time. Clones ranked in the top ten supply 7% of the sample.

This clone was picked up one time. Its recognized antigen is unknown. No base quality values were provided; no much bigger clone lies one nucleotide off. The sequencing here drew on tumor tissue, taken at baseline. The sequence was collected from a person aged 25 to 80 with non-small cell lung cancer. The chain joins TRBV19 to TRBJ1-2; 10 nucleotides in the junction match TRBD1. For the CDR3, the sequence is CASSIGTGGYGYTF. The nucleotides read TGTGCCAGTAGTATAGGGACAGGGGGCTATGGCTACACCTTC.